The 18 T cell receptor beta chains presented below share a single source sample, sequenced in a study of response to subunit inactivated influenza vaccine. TCRdb analysed the RT-PCR reads with MiXCR anew, one entry per CDR3 protein. The sample includes 250,000 to 350,000 distinct CDR3 sequences, around 20% of them seen just once. The sample was PBMCs from blood, taken 21 months after vaccination. The receptors shown here come from a man aged 45-69 years who received an inactivated influenza vaccine.

The chain links TRBV4-1 to TRBJ1-1; 10 bases match TRBD1. This CDR3 spans 16 amino acids. Germline CDR1 is MGHRA and CDR2 is YSYEKL. The junction had 6 bases not matched to a gene; V was cut back by 1 base and J by 4 bases. The CDR3 sequence is CASSQATGGAATEAFF. The DNA of the CDR3 is TGCGCCAGCAGCCAAGCGACAGGGGGCGCAGCCACTGAAGCTTTCTTT.

The CDR3 bases are TGCAGTGCTAGCGGGACTAGGGGTATAGGGGAGCTGTTTTTT. Residues: CSASGTRGIGELFF. This rearrangement joins TRBV20-1 to TRBJ2-2; TRBD2 matches 8 bases. Losses at the gene ends were 3 bases for V and 8 bases for J; bases not matched to a gene: 8. The CDR3 is 14 amino acids. Germline V CDR1 and CDR2: DFQATT, SNEGSKA (reference sequence).

This clonotype was counted between two and nine times. The chain carries TRBV4-2 and TRBJ1-2; D is unclear. V was clipped by 2 bases and J by 7 bases, with 20 bases between them. CDR3 length: 16 residues. Germline loops: CDR1 LGHNA, CDR2 YNFKEQ. CDR3 protein: CASSQSLDSKLGGYTF. CDR3 in DNA: TGTGCCAGCAGCCAAAGCCTAGATTCAAAGCTGGGTGGCTACACCTTC.

This clonotype was detected a few times. The chain employs TRBV6-1 and TRBJ2-1; the D gene is possibly TRBD2 (5 bases). V lost 4 bases and J 6 bases, leaving 13 bases between the germline ends. The CDR3 spans 14 residues. The germline CDR1 and CDR2 sequences are MNHNS and SASEGT. The CDR3 spells CASSVTNRGNEQFF. CDR3 in DNA: TGTGCCAGCAGTGTCACAAACCGGGGCAATGAGCAGTTCTTC.

The chain has TRBV2 and TRBJ1-5, with D maybe TRBD1 (5 bases). The CDR3 contains 13 residues. Germline-derived CDR1 and CDR2 are SNHLY and FYNNEI. The V end lost 7 bases, the J end lost 3 bases, and 10 bases lay between the germline ends. DNA for the CDR3: TGTGCCAGCACGCAGGGAGACAATCAGCCCCAGCATTTT. Residues: CASTQGDNQPQHF.

This clonotype was seen a few times. The genes are TRBV7-8 and TRBJ2-1, with unresolved D. V lost 4 bases, J lost 3 bases, and 25 bases lay in between. This CDR3 contains 19 residues. Per the germline V gene, CDR1 is SGHVS and CDR2 is FQNEAQ. In DNA form, the CDR3 reads TGTGCCAGCAGCTCCAATACATTGGCCCATCTCCTCCTCTACAATGAGCAGTTCTTC. It specifies CASSSNTLAHLLLYNEQFF. Full variable domain (remainder filled in from reference TRBV7-8 and TRBJ2-1): GAGVSQSPRYKVAKRGQDVALRCDPISGHVSLFWYQQALGQGPEFLTYFQNEAQLDKSGLPSDRFFAERPEGSVSTLKIQRTQQEDSAVYLCASSSNTLAHLLLYNEQFFGPGTRLTVL.

This clonotype was seen ten or more times. The gene calls are TRBV12-3 or TRBV12-4 and TRBJ1-2; D remains ambiguous. CDR3 length: 13 residues. V was trimmed by 6 bases and J by 4 bases, leaving 12 bases between them. CDR3 sequence (DNA): TGTGCCAGCAGGTCTGGATCCTCCTATGGCTACACCTTC. Translation: CASRSGSSYGYTF.

This clonotype was recorded at least ten times. The V call is TRBV7-9, the J call TRBJ1-1; perhaps TRBD1 as D (5 bases). V dropped 4 bases and J dropped 0 bases, with 12 bases sitting between them. The germline V gene encodes CDR1 SEHNR and CDR2 FQNEAQ (reference sequence). This CDR3 region has 15 residues. The CDR3 coding sequence is TGTGCCAGCAGCTCCGGACACATCATGAACACTGAAGCTTTCTTT. Amino acid sequence: CASSSGHIMNTEAFF. Based on the CDR3 plus reference TRBV7-9 and TRBJ1-1, the full variable domain is DTGVSQNPRHKITKRGQNVTFRCDPISEHNRLYWYRQTLGQGPEFLTYFQNEAQLEKSRLLSDRFSAERPKGSFSTLEIQRTEQGDSAMYLCASSSGHIMNTEAFFGQGTRLTVV.

The chain employs TRBV19 and TRBJ1-5; no reliable D call. With 4 bases removed from V and 5 bases from J, the gap between germline ends came to 12 bases. CDR3 length: 14 amino acids. Germline V gives CDR1 LNHDA, CDR2 SQIVND (reference sequence). In DNA, the CDR3 is TGTGCCAGTAGTACTTCCGACAAGTATCAGCCCCAGCATTTT. Translating gives CASSTSDKYQPQHF. The variable domain in full, with the rest retrieved from reference TRBV19 and TRBJ1-5, is DGGITQSPKYLFRKEGQNVTLSCEQNLNHDAMYWYRQDPGQGLRLIYYSQIVNDFQKGDIAEGYSVSREKKESFPLTVTSAQKNPTAFYLCASSTSDKYQPQHFGDGTRLSIL.

The V call is TRBV28, the J call TRBJ1-1, with D uncertain. Trimming removed 5 bases at V and 7 bases at J, with 11 bases between. Germline V gives CDR1 MDHEN, CDR2 SYDVKM. This CDR3 has 12 residues. CDR3 amino acids: CASSPPHSEAFF. As DNA, the CDR3 is TGTGCCAGCAGTCCCCCTCACAGTGAAGCTTTCTTT.

This rearrangement joins TRBV28 to TRBJ2-1; possible D gene TRBD2, 5 bases. V dropped 5 bases and J dropped 6 bases, with 17 bases sitting between them. The CDR3 totals 15 residues. Per germline, CDR1 MDHEN and CDR2 SYDVKM. The CDR3 here is CASSVFGLTLNEQFF. The CDR3 nucleotides read TGTGCCAGCAGTGTATTCGGACTGACACTCAATGAGCAGTTCTTC.

There are many counts of this clonotype. The CDR3 coding sequence is TGCGCCAGCAGCCAAGGGATTTTCAGGACAGGGACCCGGAACACTGAAGCTTTCTTT. As protein: CASSQGIFRTGTRNTEAFF. The chain employs TRBV4-1 and TRBJ1-1; TRBD1 aligns across 8 bases. Germline CDR1 MGHRA, CDR2 YSYEKL. The CDR3 consists of 19 residues. The junction had 14 bases not matched to a gene; V was cut back by 1 base and J by 1 base.

This sequence joins TRBV7-9 and TRBJ1-1, with unresolved D. The CDR3 sequence is 15 residues long. CDR1 is SEHNR, CDR2 FQNEAQ, per germline (reference sequence). V was cut by 4 bases and J by 1 base, with 13 bases left in between. CDR3 nucleotides: TGTGCCAGCAGCTATAACCCGTTGCAGAACACTGAAGCTTTCTTT. Encoded protein: CASSYNPLQNTEAFF.

The V gene is TRBV5-1, the J gene TRBJ2-7; tentative D call: TRBD1 (6 bases). The CDR3 is made up of 14 amino acids. Per germline, CDR1 SGHRS and CDR2 YFSETQ. Trimming took off 4 bases at V and 10 bases at J, with 21 bases between the two ends. The CDR3 sequence is CASSHDGGGGGQYF. CDR3 in DNA: TGCGCCAGCAGCCATGACGGAGGTGGGGGCGGCCAGTACTTC.

The V and J genes are TRBV20-1 and TRBJ2-3; 9 bases fit TRBD2. The V gene end was trimmed by 7 bases and the J gene end by 4 bases; junction bases not matched to a gene: 6. Germline V lookup: CDR1 DFQATT, CDR2 SNEGSKA (reference sequence). The CDR3 is 13 amino acids. The CDR3 bases are TGCAGTGGAGCGGGAGGAGCCCCAGATACGCAGTATTTT. Translated: CSGAGGAPDTQYF.

In this sample, this clonotype turned up a few times. This rearrangement joins TRBV29-1 to TRBJ2-3; D is unresolved. This CDR3 spans 11 amino acids. Germline V CDR1 and CDR2: SQVTM, ANQGSEA. Trimming took off 4 bases at V and 5 bases at J, with 7 bases between the two ends. The CDR3 here is CSVGRGDTQYF. The CDR3 coding sequence is TGCAGCGTTGGAAGAGGAGATACGCAGTATTTT.

The rearrangement links TRBV5-1 to TRBJ2-2, with 7 bases aligning to TRBD2. The CDR3 spans 16 residues. The V and J ends lost 5 bases and 0 bases, in that order; junction bases with no gene match: 7. Germline V lookup: CDR1 SGHRS, CDR2 YFSETQ. CDR3 bases: TGCGCCAGCAGGCAACCGGGGGGAACGAACACCGGGGAGCTGTTTTTT. Its protein is CASRQPGGTNTGELFF.

The rearrangement uses TRBV20-1 and TRBJ1-6, with TRBD1 matching over 7 bases. Germline trimming cut 0 bases from V and 0 bases from J; bases unmatched to any gene: 5. Germline loops: CDR1 DFQATT, CDR2 SNEGSKA (reference sequence). CDR3 length: 17 amino acids. The CDR3 sequence is CSARDHRGSSYNSPLHF. The DNA for the CDR3 is TGCAGTGCTAGAGATCACAGGGGAAGCTCCTATAATTCACCCCTCCACTTT.